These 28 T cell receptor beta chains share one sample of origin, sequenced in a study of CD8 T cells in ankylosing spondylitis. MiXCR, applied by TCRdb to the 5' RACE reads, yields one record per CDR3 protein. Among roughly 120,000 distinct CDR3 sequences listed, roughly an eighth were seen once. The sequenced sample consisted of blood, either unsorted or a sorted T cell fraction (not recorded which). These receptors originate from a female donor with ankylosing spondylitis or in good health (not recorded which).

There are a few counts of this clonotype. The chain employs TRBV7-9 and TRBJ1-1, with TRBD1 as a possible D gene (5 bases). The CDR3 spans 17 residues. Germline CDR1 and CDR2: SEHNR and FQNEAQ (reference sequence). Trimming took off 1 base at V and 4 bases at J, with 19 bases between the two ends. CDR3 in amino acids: CASSLDATETRGTEAFF. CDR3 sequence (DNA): TGTGCCAGCAGCTTAGACGCTACCGAGACAAGGGGCACTGAAGCTTTCTTT.

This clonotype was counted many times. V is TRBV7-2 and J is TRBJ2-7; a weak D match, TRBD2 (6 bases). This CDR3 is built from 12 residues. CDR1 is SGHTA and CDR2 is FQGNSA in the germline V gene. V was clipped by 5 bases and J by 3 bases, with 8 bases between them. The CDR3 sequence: CASSAGSYEQYF. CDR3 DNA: TGTGCCAGCAGCGCCGGGAGCTACGAGCAGTACTTC. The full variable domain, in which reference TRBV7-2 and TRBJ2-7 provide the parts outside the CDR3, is GAGVSQSPSNKVTEKGKDVELRCDPISGHTALYWYRQSLGQGLEFLIYFQGNSAPDKSGLPSDRFSAERTGGSVSTLTIQRTQQEDSAVYLCASSAGSYEQYFGPGTRLTVT.

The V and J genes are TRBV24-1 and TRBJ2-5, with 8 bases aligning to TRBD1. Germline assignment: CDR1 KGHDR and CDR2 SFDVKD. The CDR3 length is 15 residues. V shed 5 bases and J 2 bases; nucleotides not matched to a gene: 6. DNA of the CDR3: TGTGCCACCAGTGCTTCCGGACAGGGACAAGAGACCCAGTACTTC. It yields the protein CATSASGQGQETQYF.

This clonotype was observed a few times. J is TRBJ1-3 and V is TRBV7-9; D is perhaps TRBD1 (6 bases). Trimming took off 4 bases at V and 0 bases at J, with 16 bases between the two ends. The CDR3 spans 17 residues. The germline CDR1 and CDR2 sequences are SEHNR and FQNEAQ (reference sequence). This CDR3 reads CASSSDRGQISGNTIYF. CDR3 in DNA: TGTGCCAGCAGCTCCGACCGCGGACAGATCTCTGGAAACACCATATATTTT.

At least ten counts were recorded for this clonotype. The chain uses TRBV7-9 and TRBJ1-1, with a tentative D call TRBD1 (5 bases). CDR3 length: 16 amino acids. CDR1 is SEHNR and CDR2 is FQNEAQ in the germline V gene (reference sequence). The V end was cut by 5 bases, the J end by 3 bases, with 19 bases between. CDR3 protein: CASSLPAGDVDTEAFF. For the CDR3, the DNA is TGTGCCAGCAGCCTCCCGGCCGGGGACGTCGACACTGAAGCTTTCTTT.

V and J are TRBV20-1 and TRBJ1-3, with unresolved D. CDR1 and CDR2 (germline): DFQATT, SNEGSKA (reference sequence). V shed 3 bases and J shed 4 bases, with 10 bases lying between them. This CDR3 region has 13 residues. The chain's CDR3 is CSASKDGGNTIYF. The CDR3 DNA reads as TGCAGTGCTAGCAAGGACGGGGGAAACACCATATATTTT.

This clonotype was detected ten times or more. CDR3 DNA sequence: TGTGCCATCAGTGAGACGGTTCGGGGAAGCTCTGGAAACACCATATATTTT. Translating it yields CAISETVRGSSGNTIYF. The chain combines TRBV10-3 with TRBJ1-3; D call uncertain. Germline lookup yields CDR1 ENHRY and CDR2 SYGVKD. V gave up 2 bases and J gave up 0 bases, with 14 bases separating them. The CDR3 runs 17 residues.

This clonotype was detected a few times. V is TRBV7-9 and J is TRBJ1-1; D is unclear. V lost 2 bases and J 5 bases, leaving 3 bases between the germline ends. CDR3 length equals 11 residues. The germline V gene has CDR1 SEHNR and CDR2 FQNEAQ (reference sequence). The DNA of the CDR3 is TGTGCCAGCAGCTTAATTACTGAAGCTTTCTTT. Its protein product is CASSLITEAFF.

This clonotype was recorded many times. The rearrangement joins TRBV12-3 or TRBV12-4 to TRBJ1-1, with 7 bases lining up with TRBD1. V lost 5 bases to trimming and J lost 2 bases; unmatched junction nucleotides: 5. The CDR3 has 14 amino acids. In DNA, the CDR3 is TGTGCCAGCAGTCAAGGACAGGCCAACACTGAAGCTTTCTTT. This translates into CASSQGQANTEAFF.

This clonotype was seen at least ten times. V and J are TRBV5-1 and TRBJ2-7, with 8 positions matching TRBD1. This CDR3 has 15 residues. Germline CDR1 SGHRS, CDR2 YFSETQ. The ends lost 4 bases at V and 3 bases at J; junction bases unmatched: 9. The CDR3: CASSRPGTGYYEQYF. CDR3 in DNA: TGCGCCAGCAGCCGTCCCGGGACAGGATACTACGAGCAGTACTTC.

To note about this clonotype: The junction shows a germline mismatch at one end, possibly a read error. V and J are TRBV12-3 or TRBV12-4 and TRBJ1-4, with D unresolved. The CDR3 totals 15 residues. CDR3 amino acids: CTSRSNLGTNEKLFF. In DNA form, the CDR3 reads TGTACCAGCAGGTCCAATTTGGGAACTAATGAAAAACTGTTTTTT.

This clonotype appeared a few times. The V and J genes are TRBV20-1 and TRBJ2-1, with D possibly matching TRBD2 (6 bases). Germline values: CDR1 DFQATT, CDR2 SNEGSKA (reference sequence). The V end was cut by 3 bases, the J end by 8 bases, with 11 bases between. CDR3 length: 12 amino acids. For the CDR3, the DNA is TGCAGTGCTAGTCTCCAGCGGGATGAGCAGTTCTTC. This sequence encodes CSASLQRDEQFF.

The CDR3 is CASSLGQGYQPQHF. DNA for the CDR3: TGTGCCAGCAGCTTGGGGCAGGGGTATCAGCCCCAGCATTTT. The V gene is TRBV5-5, the J gene TRBJ1-5, with a weak D call TRBD1 (6 bases). The CDR3 extends over 14 amino acids. V shed 0 bases and J shed 5 bases, with 9 bases lying between them. Germline-derived CDR1 and CDR2 are SGHKS and YYEKEE (reference sequence). Together with reference TRBV5-5 and TRBJ1-5, the CDR3 gives the full variable domain: DAGVTQSPTHLIKTRGQQVTLRCSPISGHKSVSWYQQVLGQGPQFIFQYYEKEERGRGNFPDRFSARQFPNYSSELNVNALLLGDSALYLCASSLGQGYQPQHFGDGTRLSIL.

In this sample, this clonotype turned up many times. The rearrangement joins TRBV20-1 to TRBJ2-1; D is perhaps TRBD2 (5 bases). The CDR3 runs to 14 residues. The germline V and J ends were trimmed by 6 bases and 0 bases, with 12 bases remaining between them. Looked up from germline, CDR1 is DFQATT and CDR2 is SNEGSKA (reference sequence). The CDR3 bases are TGCAGTGCCCCGTTGGACTTCTCCTACAATGAGCAGTTCTTC. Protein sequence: CSAPLDFSYNEQFF.

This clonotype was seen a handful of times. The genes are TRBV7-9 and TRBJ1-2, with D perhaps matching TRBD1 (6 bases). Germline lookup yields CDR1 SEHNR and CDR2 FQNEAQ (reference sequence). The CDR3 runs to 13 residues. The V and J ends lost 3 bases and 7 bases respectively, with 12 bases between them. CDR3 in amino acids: CASSFSTGSGYTF. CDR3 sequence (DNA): TGTGCCAGCAGCTTTTCAACAGGGAGTGGCTACACCTTC.

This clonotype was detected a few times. The CDR3, as DNA: TGTGCCAGCAGTGAACGCAGCGGGGGGGCCCCTAGCACAGATACGCAGTATTTT. Translating gives CASSERSGGAPSTDTQYF. The rearrangement uses TRBV6-1 and TRBJ2-3; the match to TRBD2 covers 10 bases. Germline loops: CDR1 MNHNS, CDR2 SASEGT. V gave up 2 bases and J gave up 0 bases; unmatched junction bases: 8. The CDR3 consists of 18 residues.

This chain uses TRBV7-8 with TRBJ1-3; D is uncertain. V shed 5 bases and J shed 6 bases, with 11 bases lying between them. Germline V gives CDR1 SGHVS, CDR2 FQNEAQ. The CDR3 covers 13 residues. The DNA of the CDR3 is TGTGCCAGCAGCCCGGGATCGGAAAACACCATATATTTT. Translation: CASSPGSENTIYF.

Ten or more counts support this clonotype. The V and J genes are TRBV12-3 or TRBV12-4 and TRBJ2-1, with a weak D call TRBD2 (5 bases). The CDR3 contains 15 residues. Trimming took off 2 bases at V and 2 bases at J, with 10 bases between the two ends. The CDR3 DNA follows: TGTGCCAGCAGTTTACTAGCAGACCCCTACAATGAGCAGTTCTTC. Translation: CASSLLADPYNEQFF.

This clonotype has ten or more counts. The CDR3: CASSSTAQKYF. In DNA, the CDR3 is TGTGCCAGCAGTTCGACAGCGCAAAAGTACTTC. This chain connects TRBV28 to TRBJ2-7; possibly TRBD1 for D (5 bases). The V gene's germline CDR1 is MDHEN and CDR2 SYDVKM. CDR3 size: 11 residues. V shed 4 bases and J shed 11 bases, with 12 bases lying between them.

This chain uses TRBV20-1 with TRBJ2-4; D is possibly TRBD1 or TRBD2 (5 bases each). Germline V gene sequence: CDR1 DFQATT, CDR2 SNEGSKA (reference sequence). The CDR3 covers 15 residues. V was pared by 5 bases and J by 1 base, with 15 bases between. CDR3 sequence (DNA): TGCAGTGCTCAGGTCCCCGGGACCGCCAAAAACATTCAGTACTTC. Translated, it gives CSAQVPGTAKNIQYF.

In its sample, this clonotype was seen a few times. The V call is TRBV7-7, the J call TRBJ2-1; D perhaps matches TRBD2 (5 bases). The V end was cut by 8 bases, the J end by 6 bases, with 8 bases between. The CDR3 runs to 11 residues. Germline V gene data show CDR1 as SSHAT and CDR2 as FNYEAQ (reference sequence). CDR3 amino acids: CASGSANEQFF. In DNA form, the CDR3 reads TGTGCCAGCGGGAGTGCCAATGAGCAGTTCTTC.

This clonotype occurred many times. CDR3 amino acids: CASSLTGGKDEQYF. CDR3 coding DNA: TGTGCCAGCAGTTTAACAGGGGGCAAGGACGAGCAGTACTTC. This rearrangement joins TRBV28 to TRBJ2-7; TRBD1 aligns across 9 bases. Trimming cost V 2 bases and J 5 bases; bases outside gene matches: 4. Germline values: CDR1 MDHEN, CDR2 SYDVKM. The CDR3 contains 14 residues.

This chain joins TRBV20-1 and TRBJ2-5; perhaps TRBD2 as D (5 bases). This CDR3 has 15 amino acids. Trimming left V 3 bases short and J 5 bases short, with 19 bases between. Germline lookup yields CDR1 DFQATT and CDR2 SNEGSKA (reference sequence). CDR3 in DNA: TGCAGTGCTAGTAAAATAGCGAGGGATTCCGAGACCCAGTACTTC. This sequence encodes CSASKIARDSETQYF.

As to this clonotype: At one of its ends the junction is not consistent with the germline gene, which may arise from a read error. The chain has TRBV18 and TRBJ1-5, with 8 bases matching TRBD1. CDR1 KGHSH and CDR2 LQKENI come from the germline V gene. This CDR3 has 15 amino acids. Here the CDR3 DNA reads TGTGCCTGCTCACCAGGGGGACAGGACAATCAGCCCCAGCATTTT. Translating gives CACSPGGQDNQPQHF.

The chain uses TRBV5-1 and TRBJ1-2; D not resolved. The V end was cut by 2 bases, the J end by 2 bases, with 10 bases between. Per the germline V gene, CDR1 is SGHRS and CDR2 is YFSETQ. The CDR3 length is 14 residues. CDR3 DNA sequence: TGCGCCAGCAGCTTTGGGAACACAAACTATGGCTACACCTTC. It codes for CASSFGNTNYGYTF.

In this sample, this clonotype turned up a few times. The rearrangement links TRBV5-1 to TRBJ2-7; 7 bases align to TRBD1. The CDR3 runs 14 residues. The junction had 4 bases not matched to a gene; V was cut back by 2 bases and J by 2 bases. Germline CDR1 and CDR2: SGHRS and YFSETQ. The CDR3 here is CASSFRDSTYEQYF. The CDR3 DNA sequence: TGCGCCAGCAGCTTCCGGGACAGTACCTACGAGCAGTACTTC. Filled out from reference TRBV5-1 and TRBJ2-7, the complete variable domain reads KAGVTQTPRYLIKTRGQQVTLSCSPISGHRSVSWYQQTPGQGLQFLFEYFSETQRNKGNFPGRFSGRQFSNSRSEMNVSTLELGDSALYLCASSFRDSTYEQYFGPGTRLTVT.

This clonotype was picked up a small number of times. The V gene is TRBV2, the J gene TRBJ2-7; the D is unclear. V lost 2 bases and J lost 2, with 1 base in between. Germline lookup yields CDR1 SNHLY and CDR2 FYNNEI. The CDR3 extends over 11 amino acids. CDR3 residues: CASSETYEQYF. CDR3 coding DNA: TGTGCCAGCAGTGAAACCTACGAGCAGTACTTC.

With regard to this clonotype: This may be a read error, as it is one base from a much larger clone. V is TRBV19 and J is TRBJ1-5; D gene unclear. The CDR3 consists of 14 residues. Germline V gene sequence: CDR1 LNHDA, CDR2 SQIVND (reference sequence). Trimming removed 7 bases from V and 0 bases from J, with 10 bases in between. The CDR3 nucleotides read TGTGCCAGTAAGAACACAGTTAGCAATCAGCCCCAGCATTTT. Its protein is CASKNTVSNQPQHF.